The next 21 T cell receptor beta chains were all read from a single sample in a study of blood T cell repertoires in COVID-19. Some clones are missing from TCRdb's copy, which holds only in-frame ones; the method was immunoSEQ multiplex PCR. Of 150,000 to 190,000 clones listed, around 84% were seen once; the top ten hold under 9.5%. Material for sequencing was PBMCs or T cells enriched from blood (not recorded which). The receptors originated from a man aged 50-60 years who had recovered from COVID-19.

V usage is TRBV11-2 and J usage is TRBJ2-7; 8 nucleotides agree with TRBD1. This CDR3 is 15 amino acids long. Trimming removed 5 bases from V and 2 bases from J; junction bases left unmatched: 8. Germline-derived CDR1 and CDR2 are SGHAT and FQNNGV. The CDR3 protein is CASSRVGQGAYEQYF. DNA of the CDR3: TGTGCCAGCAGCCGAGTCGGACAGGGTGCCTACGAGCAGTACTTC.

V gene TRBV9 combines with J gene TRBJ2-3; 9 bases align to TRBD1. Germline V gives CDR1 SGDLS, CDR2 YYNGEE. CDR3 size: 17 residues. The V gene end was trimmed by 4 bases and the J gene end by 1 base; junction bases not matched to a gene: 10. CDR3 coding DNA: TGTGCCAGCAGCCGCTCGCACAGGGGGCGCGGCACAGATACGCAGTATTTT. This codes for CASSRSHRGRGTDTQYF.

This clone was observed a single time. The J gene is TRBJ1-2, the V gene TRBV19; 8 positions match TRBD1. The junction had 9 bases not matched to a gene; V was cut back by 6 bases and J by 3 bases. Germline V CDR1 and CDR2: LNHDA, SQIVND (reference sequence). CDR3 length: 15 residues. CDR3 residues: CASRSDRERHYGYTF. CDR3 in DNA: TGTGCCAGTAGGTCGGACAGGGAAAGACACTATGGCTACACCTTC.

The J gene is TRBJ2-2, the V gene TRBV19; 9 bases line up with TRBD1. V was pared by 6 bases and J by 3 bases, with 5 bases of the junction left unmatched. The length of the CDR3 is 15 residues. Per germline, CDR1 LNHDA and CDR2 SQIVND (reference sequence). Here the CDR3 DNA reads TGTGCCAGTAGCCGGACAGGGGAAGACACCGGGGAGCTGTTTTTT. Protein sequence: CASSRTGEDTGELFF.

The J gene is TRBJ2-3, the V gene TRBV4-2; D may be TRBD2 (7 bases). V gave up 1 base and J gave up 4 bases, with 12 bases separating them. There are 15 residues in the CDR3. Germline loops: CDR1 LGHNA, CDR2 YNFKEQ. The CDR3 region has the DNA TGTGCCAGCAGCCAAGGTGGCGGGGGCGCAGATACGCAGTATTTT. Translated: CASSQGGGGADTQYF.

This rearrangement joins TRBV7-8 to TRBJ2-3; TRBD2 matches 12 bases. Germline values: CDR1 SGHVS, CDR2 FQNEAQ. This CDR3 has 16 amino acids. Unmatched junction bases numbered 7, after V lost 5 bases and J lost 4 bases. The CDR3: CASSPRTSGESDTQYF. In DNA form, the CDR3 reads TGTGCCAGCAGCCCGCGGACTAGCGGGGAATCAGATACGCAGTATTTT.

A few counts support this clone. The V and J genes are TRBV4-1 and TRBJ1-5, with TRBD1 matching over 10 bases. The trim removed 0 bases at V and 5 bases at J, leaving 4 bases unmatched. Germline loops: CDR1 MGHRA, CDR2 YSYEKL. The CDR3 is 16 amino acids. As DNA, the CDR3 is TGCGCCAGCAGCCAAGATTGGACAGGGGGACATCAGCCCCAGCATTTT. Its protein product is CASSQDWTGGHQPQHF.

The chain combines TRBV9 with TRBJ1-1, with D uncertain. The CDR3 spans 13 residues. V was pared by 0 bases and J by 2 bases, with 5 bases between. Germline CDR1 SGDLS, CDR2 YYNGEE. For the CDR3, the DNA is TGTGCCAGCAGCGTAGCACAAAACACTGAAGCTTTCTTT. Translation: CASSVAQNTEAFF.

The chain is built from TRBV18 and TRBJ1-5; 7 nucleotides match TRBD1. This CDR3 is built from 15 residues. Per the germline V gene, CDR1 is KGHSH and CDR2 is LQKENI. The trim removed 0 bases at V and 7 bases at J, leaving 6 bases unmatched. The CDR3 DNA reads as TGTGCCAGCTCACCACCCGACAGGGTTGGCCAGCCCCAGCATTTT. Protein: CASSPPDRVGQPQHF.

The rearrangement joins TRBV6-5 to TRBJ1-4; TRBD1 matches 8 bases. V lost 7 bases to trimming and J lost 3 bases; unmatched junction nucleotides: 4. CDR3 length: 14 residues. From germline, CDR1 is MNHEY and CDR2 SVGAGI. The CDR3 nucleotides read TGTGCCAGCAATCAGGGGGCCGCTAATGAAAAACTGTTTTTT. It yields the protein CASNQGAANEKLFF.

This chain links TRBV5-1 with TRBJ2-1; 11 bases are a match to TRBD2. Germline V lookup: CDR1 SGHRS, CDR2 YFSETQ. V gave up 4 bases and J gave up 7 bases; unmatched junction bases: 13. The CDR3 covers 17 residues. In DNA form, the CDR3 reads TGCGCCAGCAGCCCTGACCCGGTAGCGGGGGGGCGTAATGAGCAGTTCTTC. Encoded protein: CASSPDPVAGGRNEQFF.

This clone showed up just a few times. The CDR3, as DNA: TGCGCCAGCAGCTTGGGACAGGGGAACGGCAATCAGCCCCAGCATTTT. Translating it yields CASSLGQGNGNQPQHF. The chain uses TRBV5-1 and TRBJ1-5; 8 bases line up with TRBD1. Trimming took 0 bases from V and 2 from J; bases not matched to a gene: 4. CDR1 and CDR2 from the germline V gene are SGHRS and YFSETQ. This CDR3 contains 16 residues. The full variable domain, completed using reference TRBV5-1 and TRBJ1-5, is KAGVTQTPRYLIKTRGQQVTLSCSPISGHRSVSWYQQTPGQGLQFLFEYFSETQRNKGNFPGRFSGRQFSNSRSEMNVSTLELGDSALYLCASSLGQGNGNQPQHFGDGTRLSIL.

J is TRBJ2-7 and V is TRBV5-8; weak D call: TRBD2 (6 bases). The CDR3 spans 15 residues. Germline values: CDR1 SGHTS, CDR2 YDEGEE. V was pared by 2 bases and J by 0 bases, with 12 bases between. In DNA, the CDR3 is TGTGCCAGCAGCTTAACAGGACTACTCTCCTACGAGCAGTACTTC. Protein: CASSLTGLLSYEQYF.

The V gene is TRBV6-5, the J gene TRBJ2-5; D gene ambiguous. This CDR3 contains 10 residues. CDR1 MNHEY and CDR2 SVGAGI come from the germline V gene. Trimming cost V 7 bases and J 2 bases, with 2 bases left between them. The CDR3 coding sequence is TGTGCCAGCACACAAGAGACCCAGTACTTC. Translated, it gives CASTQETQYF.

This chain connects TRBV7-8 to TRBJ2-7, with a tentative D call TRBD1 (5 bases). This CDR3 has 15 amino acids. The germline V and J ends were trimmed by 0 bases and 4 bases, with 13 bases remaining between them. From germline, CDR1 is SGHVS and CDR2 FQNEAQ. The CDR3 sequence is CASSLAEARVYEQYF. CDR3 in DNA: TGTGCCAGCAGCTTAGCGGAAGCCAGGGTTTACGAGCAGTACTTC. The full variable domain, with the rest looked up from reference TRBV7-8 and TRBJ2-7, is GAGVSQSPRYKVAKRGQDVALRCDPISGHVSLFWYQQALGQGPEFLTYFQNEAQLDKSGLPSDRFFAERPEGSVSTLKIQRTQQEDSAVYLCASSLAEARVYEQYFGPGTRLTVT.

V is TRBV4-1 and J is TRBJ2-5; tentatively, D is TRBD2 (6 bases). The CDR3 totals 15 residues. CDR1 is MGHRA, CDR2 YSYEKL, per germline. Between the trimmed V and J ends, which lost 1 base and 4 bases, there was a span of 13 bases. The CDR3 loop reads CASSQGGQGGETQYF. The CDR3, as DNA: TGCGCCAGCAGCCAAGGCGGGCAGGGAGGAGAGACCCAGTACTTC.

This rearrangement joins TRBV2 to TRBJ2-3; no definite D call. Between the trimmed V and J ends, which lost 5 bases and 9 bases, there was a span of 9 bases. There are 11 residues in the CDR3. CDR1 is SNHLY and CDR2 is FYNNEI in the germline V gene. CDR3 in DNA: TGTGCCAGCAGTTACCAGAACACGCAGTATTTT. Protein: CASSYQNTQYF.

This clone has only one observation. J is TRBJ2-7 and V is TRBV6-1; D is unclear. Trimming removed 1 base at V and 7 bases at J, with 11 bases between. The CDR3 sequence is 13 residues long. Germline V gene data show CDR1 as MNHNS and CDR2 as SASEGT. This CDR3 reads CASSEGYSREQYF. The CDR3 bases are TGTGCCAGCAGTGAAGGATATAGCCGGGAGCAGTACTTC.

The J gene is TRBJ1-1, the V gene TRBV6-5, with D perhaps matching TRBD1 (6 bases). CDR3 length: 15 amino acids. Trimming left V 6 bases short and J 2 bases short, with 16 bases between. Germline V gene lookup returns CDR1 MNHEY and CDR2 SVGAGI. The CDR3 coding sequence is TGTGCCAGCAGGAAAATGGGGGCGGTTAACACTGAAGCTTTCTTT. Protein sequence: CASRKMGAVNTEAFF.

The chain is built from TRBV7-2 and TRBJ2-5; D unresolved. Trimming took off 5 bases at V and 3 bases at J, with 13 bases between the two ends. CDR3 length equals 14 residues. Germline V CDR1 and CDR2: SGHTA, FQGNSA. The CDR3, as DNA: TGTGCCAGCAGCCAACAATCTAGAAAAGAGACCCAGTACTTC. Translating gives CASSQQSRKETQYF.

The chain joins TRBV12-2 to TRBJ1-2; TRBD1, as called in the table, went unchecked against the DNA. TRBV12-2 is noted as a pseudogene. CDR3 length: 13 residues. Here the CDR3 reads CASRLGGQCGYTF. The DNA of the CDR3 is TGTGCAAGTCGCTTAGGAGGACAATGTGGCTACACCTTC.